The 16 T cell receptor beta chains reported below all come from one sample, sequenced in a study of blood T cells in healthy people across ages. A second PCR of about 6 to 11 cycles used a sample-barcoded 5' primer and a J-beta primer mix. TCRdb reprocessed the 5' RACE reads via MiXCR and lists one record per CDR3 protein. The top ten clones hold more than 20% of a sample with 1,800,000 or so distinct CDR3 sequences, 35% to 50% of them seen once. The sample taken for sequencing was blood. The receptors originated from a human donor in good health.

This clonotype was seen at least ten times. This chain links TRBV6-6 with TRBJ2-7, with D perhaps being TRBD1 or TRBD2 (5 bases each). The CDR3 spans 16 residues. The V end lost 5 bases, the J end lost 3 bases, and 20 bases lay between the germline ends. Germline lookup yields CDR1 MNHNY and CDR2 SVGAGI (reference sequence). CDR3: CASSPPRKGTYYEQYF. CDR3 nucleotides: TGTGCCAGCAGTCCCCCCCGGAAAGGGACCTACTACGAGCAGTACTTC.

This clonotype was detected only a few times. The chain links TRBV20-1 to TRBJ2-5; 9 bases line up with TRBD2. V dropped 5 bases and J dropped 5; count of bases not matched to a gene: 12. This CDR3 has 15 residues. The germline V gene encodes CDR1 DFQATT and CDR2 SNEGSKA (reference sequence). The CDR3 loop is CSADNSGGGGETQYF. The CDR3 DNA sequence: TGCAGTGCTGACAATAGCGGGGGCGGAGGGGAGACCCAGTACTTC.

The CDR3 loop is CASRTLGLCGYTF. CDR3 coding DNA: TGTGCCAGCAGAACCCTCGGACTCTGTGGCTACACCTTC. The rearrangement joins TRBV27 to TRBJ1-2; the D is unclear. Trimming took 6 bases from V and 7 from J, leaving 15 bases between them. This CDR3 has 13 residues. Germline CDR1 is MNHEY and CDR2 is SMNVEV (reference sequence).

This chain connects TRBV6-6 to TRBJ2-7; D uncertain. Germline V CDR1 and CDR2: MNHNY, SVGAGI (reference sequence). With 2 bases removed from V and 1 base from J, the gap between germline ends came to 12 bases. The CDR3 totals 15 residues. CDR3 sequence (DNA): TGTGCCAGCAGTTACGCGGAGTCGAGGTCCTACGAGCAGTACTTC. It encodes CASSYAESRSYEQYF.

The chain joins TRBV5-1 to TRBJ2-3; D not resolved. The CDR3 consists of 13 residues. The V end lost 6 bases, the J end lost 0 bases, and 8 bases lay between the germline ends. Germline-derived CDR1 and CDR2 are SGHRS and YFSETQ. DNA for the CDR3: TGCGCCAGCAAACGGCGGAGCACAGATACGCAGTATTTT. The encoded protein is CASKRRSTDTQYF.

The chain couples TRBV12-3 or TRBV12-4 to TRBJ1-5; weak D call: TRBD1 (6 bases). This CDR3 region has 14 residues. Trimming left V 8 bases short and J 2 bases short, with 13 bases between. The CDR3 protein is CASGAGVGNQPQHF. In nucleotides, the CDR3 is TGTGCCAGCGGGGCAGGGGTGGGCAATCAGCCCCAGCATTTT.

This sequence joins TRBV20-1 and TRBJ1-1; D unresolved. V lost 0 bases and J lost 5, with 7 bases in between. The CDR3 sequence is 12 residues long. Germline-derived CDR1 and CDR2 are DFQATT and SNEGSKA (reference sequence). The DNA for the CDR3 is TGCAGTGCTAGAGATATCTGGACTGAAGCTTTCTTT. It translates to CSARDIWTEAFF.

The chain uses TRBV7-8 and TRBJ2-5, with D perhaps TRBD1 (6 bases). The CDR3 extends over 15 amino acids. Trimming shortened V by 1 base and J by 2 bases, and 11 bases separated the two germline ends. In germline, CDR1 is SGHVS, CDR2 FQNEAQ. The CDR3 protein is CASSLGSGQQETQYF. The CDR3 DNA sequence: TGTGCCAGCAGCTTAGGTTCCGGACAGCAAGAGACCCAGTACTTC. Together with reference TRBV7-8 and TRBJ2-5, the CDR3 gives the full variable domain: GAGVSQSPRYKVAKRGQDVALRCDPISGHVSLFWYQQALGQGPEFLTYFQNEAQLDKSGLPSDRFFAERPEGSVSTLKIQRTQQEDSAVYLCASSLGSGQQETQYFGPGTRLLVL.

The chain carries TRBV20-1 and TRBJ2-7, with 8 bases that match TRBD2. The CDR3 extends over 15 amino acids. Germline-derived CDR1 and CDR2 are DFQATT and SNEGSKA (reference sequence). With V trimmed by 6 bases and J by 6 bases, 16 bases remained unmatched. For the CDR3, the DNA is TGCAGTGCCAGGGAGCACGGGACTAGGATTGTCGAGCAGTACTTC. Translated: CSAREHGTRIVEQYF.

This clonotype appeared many times. The chain carries TRBV18 and TRBJ2-7; D is perhaps TRBD1 or TRBD2 (5 bases each). The length of the CDR3 is 13 residues. The V gene's germline CDR1 is KGHSH and CDR2 LQKENI. Trimming pared 8 bases from V and 2 bases from J, leaving 13 bases between. CDR3 DNA sequence: TGTGCCAGCAGCCCAGGGAGCCCCTACGAGCAGTACTTC. It is translated as CASSPGSPYEQYF.

The chain uses TRBV15 and TRBJ2-2; D not certain. CDR1 and CDR2 (germline): LNHNV, YYDKDF (reference sequence). CDR3 length: 13 amino acids. V was pared by 7 bases and J by 4 bases, with 10 bases between. This CDR3 reads CATTRASTGELFF. In nucleotides, the CDR3 is TGTGCCACCACCCGGGCTAGCACCGGGGAGCTGTTTTTT.

As to this clonotype: Possible read error: a much larger clone is one base away. V gene TRBV9 combines with J gene TRBJ2-5, with 11 bases matching TRBD2. Matching the DNA end better, TRBJ2-1 makes the J call doubtful. The germline V gene encodes CDR1 SGDLS and CDR2 YYNGEE. The CDR3 runs to 14 residues. CDR3 sequence reads: CASSALAGEETQFF. CDR3 nucleotide sequence: TGTGCCAGCAGCGCACTAGCGGGGGAGGAGACCCAGTTCTTC.

This clonotype turned up a few times. The chain uses TRBV6-2 or TRBV6-3 and TRBJ1-5; 10 nucleotides agree with TRBD1. The V and J ends lost 5 bases and 7 bases, in that order; junction bases with no gene match: 11. CDR1 and CDR2 from the germline V gene are MNHEY and SVGEGT. This CDR3 has 16 amino acids. CDR3 sequence reads: CASSKNRDRGGQPQHF. In DNA form, the CDR3 reads TGTGCCAGCAGTAAGAACCGGGACAGGGGAGGACAGCCCCAGCATTTT.

This clonotype was counted between two and nine times. This chain joins TRBV29-1 and TRBJ2-7, with 9 bases lining up with TRBD1. V lost 4 bases to trimming and J lost 3 bases; unmatched junction nucleotides: 10. CDR3 size: 15 residues. CDR1 is SQVTM and CDR2 is ANQGSEA in the germline V gene. DNA of the CDR3: TGCAGCGTTGGAGAGCGAGGGACAGGGATCTACGAGCAGTACTTC. It codes for CSVGERGTGIYEQYF.

Only a few counts were recorded for this clonotype. The chain combines TRBV7-2 with TRBJ2-7; 11 nucleotides match TRBD2. Germline lookup yields CDR1 SGHTA and CDR2 FQGNSA. V was clipped by 4 bases and J by 11 bases; unmatched bases: 10. The CDR3 is 14 amino acids. This CDR3 is CASSSGTSGSIKYF. The CDR3 region has the DNA TGTGCCAGCAGCTCCGGGACTAGCGGATCTATAAAGTACTTC.

This clonotype has a handful of counts. The CDR3 loop is CASSELVAQYF. The CDR3, as DNA: TGTGCCAGCAGTGAACTAGTCGCGCAGTATTTT. The V and J genes are TRBV2 and TRBJ2-3, with unresolved D. V dropped 2 bases and J dropped 10 bases, with 7 bases sitting between them. Germline values: CDR1 SNHLY, CDR2 FYNNEI. The CDR3 extends over 11 amino acids.